This section outlines one T cell receptor beta chain sequence together with its context. Its antigen is as yet unknown. This entry is derived from a study of cytomegalovirus exposure and HLA in healthy donors. Looking at the study overall: Across roughly 400 genotyped donors, approximately 81% landed in the Caucasian-associated ancestry cluster.

Both 60 Vbeta primers and 13 Jbeta primers went into the PCR. Clones were sequenced by immunoSEQ multiplex PCR, and TCRdb holds only the in-frame ones, with some missing. This sample has 99,000 or so clones; 75% to 90% occur once, and the top ten carry 6% to 8%. Study outcomes and limitations: The productive fraction for most TCR beta V segments was about 90% or about 30% in an earlier analysis.

CDR3 length: 14 residues. The J segment lost 5 bases and the V segment lost 4 bases, leaving 3 bases of the junction unmatched. Germline V gene lookup returns CDR1 SGHTA and CDR2 FQGNSA. The sequencing input was PBMCs. This clonotype was obtained from a man aged 30-40 years in good health and CMV-seropositive. V is TRBV7-2 and J is TRBJ1-4, with 8 bases fitting TRBD1. The CDR3, as DNA: TGTGCCAGCAGCTACGACAGGGGAAATGAAAAACTGTTTTTT. Its protein product is CASSYDRGNEKLFF.